The clone carrying this TCR beta chain was seen more than once but under ten times. The record originates from a study of blood T cell repertoires in COVID-19. Study in general: There were acute and convalescent COVID-19 samples, and they came from the United States, Italy and Spain. From T cells, B-cell-depleted T cells, or PBMCs came the material, which was cDNA or gDNA.

This CDR3 has 17 residues. The V gene end was trimmed by 4 bases and the J gene end by 0 bases; junction bases not matched to a gene: 9. The germline V gene has CDR1 SGHDN and CDR2 FVKESK. Original processing notes: Cell counts per sample came from amplifying reference gene primers. This table comes from immunoSEQ multiplex PCR, and its TCRdb copy is limited to in-frame clones, with some not included. D and trimming were read from the DNA, whereas the V and J calls and clone size are those reported in that table. The data show approximately 240,000 clones, approximately 79% seen once. The receptor was derived from a woman in her forties with active or convalescent COVID-19. The chain couples TRBV14 to TRBJ1-2; TRBD1 agrees at 9 bases. The sample taken for sequencing was peripheral blood. This CDR3 is CASSPRDRALPNYGYTF. For the CDR3, the DNA is TGTGCCAGCAGCCCCCGGGACAGGGCCCTACCTAACTATGGCTACACCTTC.